The rows below give T cell receptor beta chains drawn from one sample of a study of blood T cell repertoires in COVID-19. Assay: immunoSEQ multiplex PCR; the TCRdb copy retains only in-frame clones and omits some. The sample includes roughly 300,000 clones, 80% to 90% seen only once; the top ten take over 9.5%. The source material was PBMCs or T cells enriched from blood (not recorded which). The receptors come from a woman younger than 30 who had recovered from COVID-19. Each CDR3 is given with its conserved first and last residue. The order of the fields is J gene, clone size, D gene, V gene, CDR3 protein, CDR3 DNA. D genes are given only for firm matches. Clone size is given for some rows only: seen once, a few or many times, or a class if the clone is expanded.

j_gene: TRBJ1-3; abundance: -; d_gene: -; v_gene: TRBV5-6; CDR3aa: CASSLGDISGNTIYF; CDR3nt: TGTGCCAGCAGCTTGGGGGACATCTCTGGAAACACCATATATTTT
j_gene: TRBJ1-1; abundance: -; d_gene: -; v_gene: TRBV27; CDR3aa: CASSLAGSLVNTEAFF; CDR3nt: TGTGCCAGCAGTTTAGCGGGGTCCCTAGTGAACACTGAAGCTTTCTTT
j_gene: TRBJ2-1; abundance: -; d_gene: -; v_gene: TRBV5-1; CDR3aa: CASSLDYNNEQFF; CDR3nt: TGCGCCAGCAGCTTGGATTATAACAATGAGCAGTTCTTC
j_gene: TRBJ2-2; abundance: -; d_gene: -; v_gene: TRBV27; CDR3aa: CASKNGASTGELFF; CDR3nt: TGTGCCAGCAAAAATGGGGCTTCGACCGGGGAGCTGTTTTTT
j_gene: TRBJ2-1; abundance: -; d_gene: -; v_gene: TRBV11-2; CDR3aa: CASRKGTTGYNEQFF; CDR3nt: TGTGCCAGCAGAAAAGGGACAACCGGCTACAATGAGCAGTTCTTC
j_gene: TRBJ2-1; abundance: few; d_gene: -; v_gene: TRBV7-6; CDR3aa: CASSPYYNEQFF; CDR3nt: TGTGCCAGCAGCCCTTACTACAATGAGCAGTTCTTC
j_gene: TRBJ1-6; abundance: -; d_gene: TRBD1; v_gene: TRBV7-8; CDR3aa: CASSLGDSGYNSPLHF; CDR3nt: TGTGCCAGCAGCTTAGGGGACAGCGGTTATAATTCACCCCTCCACTTT
j_gene: TRBJ2-2; abundance: once; d_gene: TRBD1; v_gene: TRBV7-3; CDR3aa: CASSPHRGPNTGELFF; CDR3nt: TGTGCCAGCAGCCCCCACAGGGGCCCGAACACCGGGGAGCTGTTTTTT
j_gene: TRBJ2-2; abundance: -; d_gene: TRBD1; v_gene: TRBV30; CDR3aa: CAWRTGDPGELFF; CDR3nt: TGTGCCTGGAGAACAGGGGATCCCGGGGAGCTGTTTTTT
j_gene: TRBJ1-4; abundance: -; d_gene: TRBD1; v_gene: TRBV10-1; CDR3aa: CASRVTLTGPATNEKLFF; CDR3nt: TGCGCCAGCAGGGTAACACTGACAGGGCCCGCAACTAATGAAAAACTGTTTTTT
j_gene: TRBJ2-2; abundance: -; d_gene: TRBD1; v_gene: TRBV11-2; CDR3aa: CASSRRGHPTGELFF; CDR3nt: TGTGCCAGCAGCCGTAGGGGGCACCCGACCGGGGAGCTGTTTTTT
j_gene: TRBJ1-6; abundance: -; d_gene: -; v_gene: TRBV3-1/TRBV3-2; CDR3aa: CASSQQALANSPLHF; CDR3nt: TGTGCCAGCAGCCAACAGGCCCTAGCAAATTCACCCCTCCACTTT
j_gene: TRBJ2-7; abundance: few; d_gene: -; v_gene: TRBV2; CDR3aa: CASSAPGGSRYEQYF; CDR3nt: TGTGCCAGCAGTGCCCCCGGGGGTAGCCGCTACGAGCAGTACTTC
j_gene: TRBJ2-5; abundance: -; d_gene: TRBD2; v_gene: TRBV5-6; CDR3aa: CASSPVRGGGARETQYF; CDR3nt: TGTGCCAGCAGCCCGGTCCGGGGCGGGGGGGCCCGGGAGACCCAGTACTTC
j_gene: TRBJ2-1; abundance: -; d_gene: TRBD1; v_gene: TRBV18; CDR3aa: CASPPGRGSYNEQFF; CDR3nt: TGTGCCAGCCCACCCGGCAGGGGGTCCTACAATGAGCAGTTCTTC
j_gene: TRBJ1-1; abundance: -; d_gene: TRBD1; v_gene: TRBV7-9; CDR3aa: CASSFPGGIEAFF; CDR3nt: TGTGCCAGCAGCTTCCCAGGGGGAATTGAAGCTTTCTTT
j_gene: TRBJ2-3; abundance: -; d_gene: -; v_gene: TRBV30; CDR3aa: CAWSLRDTQYF; CDR3nt: TGTGCCTGGAGCCTCCGGGATACGCAGTATTTT
j_gene: TRBJ1-1; abundance: -; d_gene: -; v_gene: TRBV19; CDR3aa: CASSVGRENTEAFF; CDR3nt: TGTGCCAGTAGTGTGGGCAGGGAGAACACTGAAGCTTTCTTT
j_gene: TRBJ2-7; abundance: few; d_gene: TRBD1; v_gene: TRBV27; CDR3aa: CASSVFQGDYEQYF; CDR3nt: TGTGCCAGCAGTGTATTTCAGGGGGACTACGAGCAGTACTTC
j_gene: TRBJ1-2; abundance: -; d_gene: -; v_gene: TRBV18; CDR3aa: CASSPAETAIYGYTF; CDR3nt: TGTGCCAGCTCACCAGCCGAGACAGCTATCTATGGCTACACCTTC
j_gene: TRBJ1-5; abundance: -; d_gene: -; v_gene: TRBV28; CDR3aa: CASTPQLRNQPQHF; CDR3nt: TGTGCCAGCACCCCCCAACTTCGCAATCAGCCCCAGCATTTT
j_gene: TRBJ1-1; abundance: once; d_gene: -; v_gene: TRBV18; CDR3aa: CASSTNSQGTGTEAFF; CDR3nt: TGTGCCAGCTCAACTAATTCTCAGGGAACGGGCACTGAAGCTTTCTTT
j_gene: TRBJ2-7; abundance: -; d_gene: -; v_gene: TRBV5-1; CDR3aa: CASREGDEQYF; CDR3nt: TGCGCCAGCAGGGAGGGCGACGAGCAGTACTTC
j_gene: TRBJ1-6; abundance: -; d_gene: -; v_gene: TRBV6-5; CDR3aa: CASKVPDYSPLHF; CDR3nt: TGTGCCAGCAAAGTCCCAGATTATTCACCCCTCCACTTT
j_gene: TRBJ1-5; abundance: -; d_gene: -; v_gene: TRBV24-1; CDR3aa: CATSGTAGQPQHF; CDR3nt: TGTGCCACCAGTGGGACAGCGGGACAGCCCCAGCATTTT
j_gene: TRBJ2-2; abundance: -; d_gene: -; v_gene: TRBV9; CDR3aa: CASSPSGSFTGELFF; CDR3nt: TGTGCCAGCAGCCCCAGCGGATCCTTCACCGGGGAGCTGTTTTTT
j_gene: TRBJ2-7; abundance: -; d_gene: -; v_gene: TRBV4-1; CDR3aa: CASSQEGGSSYEQYF; CDR3nt: TGCGCCAGCAGCCAAGAAGGAGGGAGCTCCTACGAGCAGTACTTC
j_gene: TRBJ1-5; abundance: -; d_gene: TRBD1; v_gene: TRBV14; CDR3aa: CAAVGTGLPGRSNQPQHF; CDR3nt: TGTGCCGCGGTCGGGACAGGGCTTCCGGGAAGGAGCAATCAGCCCCAGCATTTT
j_gene: TRBJ1-3; abundance: -; d_gene: -; v_gene: TRBV5-1; CDR3aa: CASSPSGNTIYF; CDR3nt: TGCGCCAGCAGCCCGTCTGGAAACACCATATATTTT
j_gene: TRBJ2-3; abundance: once; d_gene: TRBD1; v_gene: TRBV27; CDR3aa: CASKRETGGDPSTDTQYF; CDR3nt: TGTGCCAGCAAGAGGGAGACAGGGGGCGACCCGAGCACAGATACGCAGTATTTT
j_gene: TRBJ1-1; abundance: -; d_gene: -; v_gene: TRBV4-2; CDR3aa: CASSQGPGTEAFF; CDR3nt: TGTGCCAGCAGCCAGGGTCCGGGCACTGAAGCTTTCTTT
j_gene: TRBJ2-7; abundance: -; d_gene: -; v_gene: TRBV5-1; CDR3aa: CASSPLNVGPGFHEQYF; CDR3nt: TGCGCCAGCAGCCCCTTAAACGTAGGGCCAGGGTTCCACGAGCAGTACTTC
j_gene: TRBJ1-5; abundance: -; d_gene: -; v_gene: TRBV21-1; CDR3aa: CASSKRQGKQPQHF; CDR3nt: TGTGCCAGCAGCAAACGACAGGGGAAACAGCCCCAGCATTTT
j_gene: TRBJ2-2; abundance: -; d_gene: TRBD1; v_gene: TRBV7-9; CDR3aa: CASSSSSYLDRATGELFF; CDR3nt: TGTGCCAGCAGCTCGTCATCCTATTTGGACAGGGCCACCGGGGAGCTGTTTTTT
j_gene: TRBJ1-1; abundance: -; d_gene: TRBD1; v_gene: TRBV27; CDR3aa: CASTLQGAPRQNTEAFF; CDR3nt: TGTGCCAGCACCCTACAGGGGGCCCCCCGCCAGAACACTGAAGCTTTCTTT
j_gene: TRBJ1-3; abundance: once; d_gene: -; v_gene: TRBV9; CDR3aa: CASSDQGGANTIYF; CDR3nt: TGTGCCAGCAGCGACCAGGGCGGGGCAAACACCATATATTTT
j_gene: TRBJ2-1; abundance: -; d_gene: TRBD2; v_gene: TRBV28; CDR3aa: CASRMPGLHNEQFF; CDR3nt: TGTGCCAGCAGGATGCCGGGACTACACAATGAGCAGTTCTTC
j_gene: TRBJ2-2; abundance: once; d_gene: TRBD1; v_gene: TRBV27; CDR3aa: CASRSQGSNTGELFF; CDR3nt: TGTGCCAGCAGGTCACAGGGGTCGAACACCGGGGAGCTGTTTTTT
j_gene: TRBJ2-1; abundance: -; d_gene: TRBD2; v_gene: TRBV24-1; CDR3aa: CATSEAGLAGVNNEQFF; CDR3nt: TGTGCCACCAGTGAAGCGGGACTAGCGGGAGTCAACAATGAGCAGTTCTTC
j_gene: TRBJ1-2; abundance: -; d_gene: -; v_gene: TRBV9; CDR3aa: CASSVGQETNYGYTF; CDR3nt: TGTGCCAGCAGCGTAGGCCAGGAAACTAACTATGGCTACACCTTC
j_gene: TRBJ1-1; abundance: -; d_gene: TRBD1; v_gene: TRBV9; CDR3aa: CASSVVGTGSEAFF; CDR3nt: TGTGCCAGCAGCGTAGTAGGGACAGGGTCTGAAGCTTTCTTT
j_gene: TRBJ2-5; abundance: -; d_gene: -; v_gene: TRBV7-2; CDR3aa: CASSPRDFQETQYF; CDR3nt: TGTGCCAGCAGCCCCCGGGACTTTCAAGAGACCCAGTACTTC
j_gene: TRBJ2-2; abundance: -; d_gene: -; v_gene: TRBV18; CDR3aa: CASSPLQAGNAGELFF; CDR3nt: TGTGCCAGCTCACCATTACAGGCAGGGAACGCCGGGGAGCTGTTTTTT
j_gene: TRBJ1-1; abundance: -; d_gene: -; v_gene: TRBV19; CDR3aa: CASSTADIYNTEAFF; CDR3nt: TGTGCCAGTAGTACCGCGGACATATACAACACTGAAGCTTTCTTT
j_gene: TRBJ1-4; abundance: -; d_gene: TRBD1; v_gene: TRBV15; CDR3aa: CATSSRGLEKLFF; CDR3nt: TGTGCCACCAGCAGCAGGGGGCTGGAAAAACTGTTTTTT
j_gene: TRBJ1-1; abundance: -; d_gene: -; v_gene: TRBV27; CDR3aa: CASSQTRETEAFF; CDR3nt: TGTGCCAGCAGCCAAACCCGGGAAACTGAAGCTTTCTTT
j_gene: TRBJ1-5; abundance: once; d_gene: -; v_gene: TRBV7-9; CDR3aa: CASSLSVLSDQNSNQPQHF; CDR3nt: TGTGCCAGCAGCTTAAGCGTCCTTTCGGATCAGAATAGCAATCAGCCCCAGCATTTT
j_gene: TRBJ2-5; abundance: -; d_gene: TRBD2; v_gene: TRBV15; CDR3aa: CATSRVPSGGETQYF; CDR3nt: TGTGCCACCAGCAGAGTCCCTAGCGGAGGGGAGACCCAGTACTTC
j_gene: TRBJ2-6; abundance: -; d_gene: TRBD1; v_gene: TRBV28; CDR3aa: CASSLYGQGGSGANVLTF; CDR3nt: TGTGCCAGCAGTTTATACGGACAGGGAGGCTCTGGGGCCAACGTCCTGACTTTC
j_gene: TRBJ2-3; abundance: -; d_gene: -; v_gene: TRBV27; CDR3aa: CANCPGENTDTQYF; CDR3nt: TGTGCCAACTGCCCGGGGGAGAACACAGATACGCAGTATTTT
j_gene: TRBJ1-6; abundance: -; d_gene: TRBD1; v_gene: TRBV2; CDR3aa: CASSERQGASYSPLHF; CDR3nt: TGTGCCAGCAGTGAACGGCAGGGGGCCTCTTATTCACCCCTCCACTTT
j_gene: TRBJ1-4; abundance: -; d_gene: -; v_gene: TRBV21-1; CDR3aa: CASSRRQTATNEKLFF; CDR3nt: TGTGCCAGCAGCCGACGACAGACAGCAACTAATGAAAAACTGTTTTTT